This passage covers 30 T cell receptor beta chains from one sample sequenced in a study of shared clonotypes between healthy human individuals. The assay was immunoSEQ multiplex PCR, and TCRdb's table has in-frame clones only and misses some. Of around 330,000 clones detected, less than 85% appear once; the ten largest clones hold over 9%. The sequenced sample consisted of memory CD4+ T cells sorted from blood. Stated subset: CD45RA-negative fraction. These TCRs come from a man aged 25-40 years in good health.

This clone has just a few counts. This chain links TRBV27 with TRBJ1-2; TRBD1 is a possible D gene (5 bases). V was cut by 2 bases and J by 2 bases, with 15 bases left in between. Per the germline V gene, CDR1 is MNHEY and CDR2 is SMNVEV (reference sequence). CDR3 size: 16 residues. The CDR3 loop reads CASSLRVRDGNYGYTF. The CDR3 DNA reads TGTGCCAGCAGTTTAAGGGTTCGGGACGGCAACTATGGCTACACCTTC.

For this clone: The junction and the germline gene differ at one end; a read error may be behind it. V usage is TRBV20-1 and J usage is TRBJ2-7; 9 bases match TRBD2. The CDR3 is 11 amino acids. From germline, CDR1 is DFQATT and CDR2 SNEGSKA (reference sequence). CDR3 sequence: CSARDSGSQRF. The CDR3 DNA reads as TGCAGTGCAAGAGATAGCGGGAGCCAACGTTTC.

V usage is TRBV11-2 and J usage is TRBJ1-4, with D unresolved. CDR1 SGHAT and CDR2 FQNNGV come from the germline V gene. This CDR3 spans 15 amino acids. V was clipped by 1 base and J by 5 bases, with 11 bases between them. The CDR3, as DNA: TGTGCCAGCAGCTTAGTATTGGATACAAATGAAAAACTGTTTTTT. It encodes CASSLVLDTNEKLFF.

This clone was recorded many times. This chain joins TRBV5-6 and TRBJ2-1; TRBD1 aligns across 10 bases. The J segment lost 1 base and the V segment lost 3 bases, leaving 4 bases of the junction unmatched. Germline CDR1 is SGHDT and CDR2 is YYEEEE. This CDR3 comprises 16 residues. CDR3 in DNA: TGTGCCAGCAGCTCGGGGACAGGGGAGTCCTACAATGAGCAGTTCTTC. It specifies CASSSGTGESYNEQFF.

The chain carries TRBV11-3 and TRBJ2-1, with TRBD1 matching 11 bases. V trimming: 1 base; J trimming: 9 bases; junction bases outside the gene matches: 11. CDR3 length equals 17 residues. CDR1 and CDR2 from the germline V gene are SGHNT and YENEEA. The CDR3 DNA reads TGTGCCAGCAGCTTAGGCGGGACAGGGGGAACCTACGGTGAGCAGTTCTTC. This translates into CASSLGGTGGTYGEQFF. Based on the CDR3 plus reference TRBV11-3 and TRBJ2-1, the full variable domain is EAGVVQSPRYKIIEKKQPVAFWCNPISGHNTLYWYLQNLGQGPELLIRYENEEAVDDSQLPKDRFSAERLKGVDSTLKIQPAELGDSAVYLCASSLGGTGGTYGEQFFGPGTRLTVL.

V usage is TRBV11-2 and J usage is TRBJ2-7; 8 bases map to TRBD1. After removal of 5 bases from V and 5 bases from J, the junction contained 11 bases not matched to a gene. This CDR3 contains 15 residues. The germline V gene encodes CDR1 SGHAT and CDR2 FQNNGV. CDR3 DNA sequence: TGTGCCAGCAGCCCTCGGACAGGGAATCTCAACGAGCAGTACTTC. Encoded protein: CASSPRTGNLNEQYF. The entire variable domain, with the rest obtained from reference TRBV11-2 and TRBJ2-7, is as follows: EAGVAQSPRYKIIEKRQSVAFWCNPISGHATLYWYQQILGQGPKLLIQFQNNGVVDDSQLPKDRFSAERLKGVDSTLKIQPAKLEDSAVYLCASSPRTGNLNEQYFGPGTRLTVT.

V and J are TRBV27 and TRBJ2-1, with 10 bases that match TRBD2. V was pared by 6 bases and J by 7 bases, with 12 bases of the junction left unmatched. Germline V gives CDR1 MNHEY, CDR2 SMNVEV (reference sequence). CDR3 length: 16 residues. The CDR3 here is CASRQIAGGPLNEQFF. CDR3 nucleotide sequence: TGTGCCAGCAGGCAGATAGCGGGAGGCCCTTTGAATGAGCAGTTCTTC.

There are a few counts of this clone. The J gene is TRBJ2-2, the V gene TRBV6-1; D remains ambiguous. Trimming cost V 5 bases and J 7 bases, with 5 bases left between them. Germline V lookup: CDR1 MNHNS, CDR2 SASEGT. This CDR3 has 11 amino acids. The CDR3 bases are TGTGCCAGCAGTTATCTCGGGGAGCTGTTTTTT. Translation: CASSYLGELFF.

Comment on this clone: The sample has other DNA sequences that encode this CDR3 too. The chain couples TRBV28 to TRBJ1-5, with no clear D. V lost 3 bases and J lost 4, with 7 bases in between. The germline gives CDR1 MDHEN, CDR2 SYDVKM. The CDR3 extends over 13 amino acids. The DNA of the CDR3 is TGTGCCAGCAGTTTCGTCCAGAATCAGCCCCAGCATTTT. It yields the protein CASSFVQNQPQHF.

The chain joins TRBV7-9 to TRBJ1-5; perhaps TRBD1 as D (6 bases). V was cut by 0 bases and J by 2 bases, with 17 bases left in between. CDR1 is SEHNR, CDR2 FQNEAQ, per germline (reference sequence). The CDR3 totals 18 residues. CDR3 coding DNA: TGTGCCAGCAGCTTAGCCCTCCAGGGGAGGTCTGGCAATCAGCCCCAGCATTTT. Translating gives CASSLALQGRSGNQPQHF.

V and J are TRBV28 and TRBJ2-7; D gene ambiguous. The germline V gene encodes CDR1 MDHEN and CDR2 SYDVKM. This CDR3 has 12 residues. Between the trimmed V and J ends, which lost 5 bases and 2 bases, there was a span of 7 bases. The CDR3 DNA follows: TGTGCCAGCAGTCGAACAGCCTACGAGCAGTACTTC. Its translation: CASSRTAYEQYF.

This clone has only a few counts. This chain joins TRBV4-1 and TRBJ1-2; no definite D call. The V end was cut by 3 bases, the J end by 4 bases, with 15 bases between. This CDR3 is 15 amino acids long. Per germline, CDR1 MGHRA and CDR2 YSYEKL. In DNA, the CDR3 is TGCGCCAGCAGCCAGTTATCCTCCGGCTTCTATGGCTACACCTTC. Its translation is CASSQLSSGFYGYTF.

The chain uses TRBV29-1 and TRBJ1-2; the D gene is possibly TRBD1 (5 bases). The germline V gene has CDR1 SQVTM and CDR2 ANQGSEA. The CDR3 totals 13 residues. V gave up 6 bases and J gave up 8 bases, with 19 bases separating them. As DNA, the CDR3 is TGCAGCGTCGGGACCGGGAGGATTCGGGGCTACACCTTC. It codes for CSVGTGRIRGYTF.

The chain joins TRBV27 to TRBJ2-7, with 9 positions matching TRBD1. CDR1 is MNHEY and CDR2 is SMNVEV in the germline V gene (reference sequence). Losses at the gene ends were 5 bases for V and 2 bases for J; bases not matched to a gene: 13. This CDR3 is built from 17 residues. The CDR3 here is CASSLSGQGNRAYEQYF. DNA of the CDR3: TGTGCCAGCAGTCTGAGCGGACAGGGGAATAGGGCCTACGAGCAGTACTTC.

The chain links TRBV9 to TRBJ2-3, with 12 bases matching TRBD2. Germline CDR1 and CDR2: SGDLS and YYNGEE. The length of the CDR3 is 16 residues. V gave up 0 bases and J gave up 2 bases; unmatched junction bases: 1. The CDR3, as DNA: TGTGCCAGCAGCGTAGCTAGCGGGAGGGCCACAGATACGCAGTATTTT. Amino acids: CASSVASGRATDTQYF.

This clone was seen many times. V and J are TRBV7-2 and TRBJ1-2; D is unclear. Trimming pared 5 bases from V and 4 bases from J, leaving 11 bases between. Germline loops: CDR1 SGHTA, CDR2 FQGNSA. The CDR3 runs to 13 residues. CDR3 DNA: TGTGCCAGCAGCCCAGAGGCGGTCTATGGCTACACCTTC. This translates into CASSPEAVYGYTF.

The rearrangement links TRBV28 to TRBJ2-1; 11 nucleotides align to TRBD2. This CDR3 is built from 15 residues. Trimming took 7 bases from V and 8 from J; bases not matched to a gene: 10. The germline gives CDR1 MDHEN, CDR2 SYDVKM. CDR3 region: CASTPLSGRAHEQFF. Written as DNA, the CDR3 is TGTGCCAGCACGCCGCTTAGCGGGAGGGCGCATGAGCAGTTCTTC. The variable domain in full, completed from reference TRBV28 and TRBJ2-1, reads DVKVTQSSRYLVKRTGEKVFLECVQDMDHENMFWYRQDPGLGLRLIYFSYDVKMKEKGDIPEGYSVSREKKERFSLILESASTNQTSMYLCASTPLSGRAHEQFFGPGTRLTVL.

The CDR3 region is CASSLRAGQGYNEQFF. Written as DNA, the CDR3 is TGTGCCAGCAGTTTAAGGGCTGGACAGGGTTACAATGAGCAGTTCTTC. The V call is TRBV28, the J call TRBJ2-1, with 8 bases that match TRBD1. This CDR3 is built from 16 residues. Trimming at V came to 2 bases and at J to 4 bases, leaving 7 bases not matched to a gene. CDR1 MDHEN and CDR2 SYDVKM come from the germline V gene.

CDR3 sequence: CASPGKTYGYTF. The DNA for the CDR3 is TGTGCCAGCCCAGGAAAGACCTATGGCTACACCTTC. The chain links TRBV5-4 to TRBJ1-2; D ambiguous. Trimming shortened V by 7 bases and J by 4 bases, and 11 bases separated the two germline ends. CDR3 length equals 12 residues. The germline V gene encodes CDR1 SGHNT and CDR2 YYREEE (reference sequence). Supplemented by reference TRBV5-4 and TRBJ1-2, the full variable domain reads ETGVTQSPTHLIKTRGQQVTLRCSSQSGHNTVSWYQQALGQGPQFIFQYYREEENGRGNFPPRFSGLQFPNYSSELNVNALELDDSALYLCASPGKTYGYTFGSGTRLTVV.

The DNA for the CDR3 is TGTGCCAGCAGCTTGGGGACCACGGGGCGAGAGACCCAGTACTTC. Encoded protein: CASSLGTTGRETQYF. V and J are TRBV5-6 and TRBJ2-5; either TRBD1 or TRBD2 may supply D (5 bases each). The CDR3 is made up of 15 amino acids. The germline V gene encodes CDR1 SGHDT and CDR2 YYEEEE. The V gene lost 0 bases and the J gene lost 4 bases, with 13 bases spanning the gap.

The CDR3 DNA reads TGTGCCACCAGCAGAGATCCCCAGAACACCGGGGAGCTGTTTTTT. Protein product: CATSRDPQNTGELFF. The chain links TRBV15 to TRBJ2-2; the D is unclear. Per the germline V gene, CDR1 is LNHNV and CDR2 is YYDKDF (reference sequence). V lost 0 bases, J lost 1 base, and 6 bases lay in between. There are 15 residues in the CDR3.

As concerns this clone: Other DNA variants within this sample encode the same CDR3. CDR3 in amino acids: CATSRAAGMNTEAFF. CDR3 in DNA: TGTGCCACCAGCAGAGCTGCAGGGATGAACACTGAAGCTTTCTTT. The chain combines TRBV15 with TRBJ1-1; possible D gene TRBD1, 5 bases. The V gene lost 1 base and the J gene lost 0 bases, with 9 bases spanning the gap. Per germline, CDR1 LNHNV and CDR2 YYDKDF (reference sequence). The CDR3 extends over 15 amino acids.

The CDR3 spells CSVMTRQGDEQFF. As DNA, the CDR3 is TGCAGCGTGATGACTCGACAGGGGGATGAGCAGTTCTTC. The chain combines TRBV29-1 with TRBJ2-1, with 9 bases identical to TRBD1. Germline V gene data show CDR1 as SQVTM and CDR2 as ANQGSEA. The CDR3 runs to 13 residues. V dropped 6 bases and J dropped 8; count of bases not matched to a gene: 8.

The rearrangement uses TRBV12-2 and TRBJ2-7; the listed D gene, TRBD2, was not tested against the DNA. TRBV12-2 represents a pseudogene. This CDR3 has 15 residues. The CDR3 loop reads CASSYLAGGLYEQYF. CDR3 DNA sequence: TGTGCCAGCAGCTACTTAGCGGGGGGACTTTACGAGCAGTACTTC.

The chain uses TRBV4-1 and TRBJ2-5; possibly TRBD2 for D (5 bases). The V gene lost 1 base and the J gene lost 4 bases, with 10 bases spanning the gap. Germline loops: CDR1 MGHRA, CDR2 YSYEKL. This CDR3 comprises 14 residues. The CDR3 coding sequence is TGCGCCAGCAGCCAAGGGCCCAGCGGAGAGACCCAGTACTTC. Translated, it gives CASSQGPSGETQYF.

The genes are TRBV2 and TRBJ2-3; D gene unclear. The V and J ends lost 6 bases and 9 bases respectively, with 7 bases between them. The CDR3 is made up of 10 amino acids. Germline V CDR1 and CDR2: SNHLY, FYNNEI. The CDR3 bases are TGTGCCAGCAGCCTTATCACGCAGTATTTT. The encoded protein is CASSLITQYF.

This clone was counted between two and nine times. The CDR3 is CASSLSWGGADTQYF. The CDR3 nucleotides read TGTGCCAGCAGCTTGAGTTGGGGGGGAGCAGATACGCAGTATTTT. The V gene is TRBV7-2, the J gene TRBJ2-3, with 7 bases identical to TRBD2. This CDR3 contains 15 residues. V dropped 3 bases and J dropped 4; count of bases not matched to a gene: 7. The germline CDR1 and CDR2 sequences are SGHTA and FQGNSA.

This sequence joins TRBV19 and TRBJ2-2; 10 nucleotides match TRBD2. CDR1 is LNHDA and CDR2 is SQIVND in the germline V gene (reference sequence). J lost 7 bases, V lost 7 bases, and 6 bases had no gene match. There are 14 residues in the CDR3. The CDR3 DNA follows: TGTGCCAGTAAAAGCGGGAGGGCCTTCGGGGAGCTGTTTTTT. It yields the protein CASKSGRAFGELFF.

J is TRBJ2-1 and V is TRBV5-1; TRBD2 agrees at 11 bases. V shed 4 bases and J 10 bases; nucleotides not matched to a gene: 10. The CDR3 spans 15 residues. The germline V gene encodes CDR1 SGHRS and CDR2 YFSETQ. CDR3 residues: CASSALAGGPEEQFF. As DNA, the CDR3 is TGCGCCAGCAGCGCCTTAGCGGGAGGGCCGGAGGAGCAGTTCTTC.

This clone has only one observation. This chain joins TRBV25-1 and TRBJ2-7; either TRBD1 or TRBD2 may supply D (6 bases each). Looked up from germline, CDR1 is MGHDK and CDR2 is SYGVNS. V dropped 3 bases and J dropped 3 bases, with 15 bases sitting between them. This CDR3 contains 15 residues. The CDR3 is CASSDLAGHNYEQYF. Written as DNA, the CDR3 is TGTGCCAGCAGTGATTTGGCGGGACATAACTACGAGCAGTACTTC.